Listed here are 3 T cell receptor beta chains from one sample, sequenced in a study of shared clonotypes between healthy human individuals. Generated by immunoSEQ multiplex PCR, the TCRdb table keeps only in-frame clones and is missing some. Here the sample spans fewer than 850,000 clones, roughly 70% being singletons. Sequencing was performed on memory CD4+ T cells sorted from blood. Subset meaning: CD45RA-negative fraction. Receptors originate from a woman aged 25-40 years in good health.

The gene calls are TRBV30 and TRBJ2-7; possible D gene TRBD1, 6 bases. The CDR3 is made up of 18 amino acids. Trimming took off 0 bases at V and 0 bases at J, with 21 bases between the two ends. Germline-derived CDR1 and CDR2 are GTSNPN and SVGIG (reference sequence). This CDR3 is CAWSVAREGTPSSYEQYF. CDR3 bases: TGTGCCTGGAGTGTCGCCAGGGAAGGGACACCTAGCTCCTACGAGCAGTACTTC.

On this clone: Additional DNA sequences in this sample encode the identical CDR3. J is TRBJ1-1 and V is TRBV7-9; D gene unclear. This CDR3 is built from 14 residues. Germline assignment: CDR1 SEHNR and CDR2 FQNEAQ (reference sequence). Trimming took off 1 base at V and 1 base at J, with 7 bases between the two ends. The CDR3, as DNA: TGTGCCAGCAGCTTAGAGCGGAAGAACACTGAAGCTTTCTTT. Its protein product is CASSLERKNTEAFF.

This clone was recorded once. The CDR3 is CAISELQGIEAFF. For the CDR3, the DNA is TGTGCCATCAGTGAGTTACAGGGGATTGAAGCTTTCTTT. The chain couples TRBV10-3 to TRBJ1-1; 7 bases match TRBD1. The germline gives CDR1 ENHRY, CDR2 SYGVKD. Trimming took 1 base from V and 7 from J; bases not matched to a gene: 3. The CDR3 is 13 amino acids.